The T cell receptor (beta chain) under discussion was sequenced for a study of blood T cells in healthy people across ages. General study results and limits: Naive and antigen-experienced cells were not separated, limiting conclusive comparison.

Concerning this clonotype: The antigen remains unidentified.

V dropped 3 bases and J dropped 4; count of bases not matched to a gene: 8. In germline, CDR1 is DFQATT, CDR2 SNEGSKA (reference sequence). This CDR3 is 17 amino acids long. A J-beta primer mix and a sample-barcoded 5' primer were used in a second PCR of about 7 to 12 cycles. TCRdb fed the 5' RACE reads into MiXCR, producing one record per CDR3 protein. The data show about 780,000 distinct CDR3 sequences, 35% to 60% seen once. The clonotype originates from a man at least 80 years old in good health. This chain uses TRBV20-1 with TRBJ2-1; 14 bases fit TRBD2. Sequencing used blood. In DNA form, the CDR3 reads TGCAGTGCTAGCAGTCCGGGGACTAGCGGGAGTTACAATGAGCAGTTCTTC. Translated: CSASSPGTSGSYNEQFF.